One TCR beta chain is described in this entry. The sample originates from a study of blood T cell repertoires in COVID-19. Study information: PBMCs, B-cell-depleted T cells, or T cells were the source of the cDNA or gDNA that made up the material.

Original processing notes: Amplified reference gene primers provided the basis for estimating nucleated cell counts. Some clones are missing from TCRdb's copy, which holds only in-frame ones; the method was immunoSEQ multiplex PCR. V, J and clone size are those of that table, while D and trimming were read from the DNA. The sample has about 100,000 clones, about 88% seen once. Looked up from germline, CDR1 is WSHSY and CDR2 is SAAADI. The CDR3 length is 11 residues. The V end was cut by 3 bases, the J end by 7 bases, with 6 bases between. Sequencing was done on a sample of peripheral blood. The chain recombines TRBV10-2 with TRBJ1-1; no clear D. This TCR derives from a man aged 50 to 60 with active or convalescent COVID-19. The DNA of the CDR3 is TGCGCCAGCAGTGATGGCGGTGAAGCTTTCTTT. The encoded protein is CASSDGGEAFF.